Below, 13 T cell receptor beta chains from the same sample are listed, as sequenced in a study of CD8 T cells in ankylosing spondylitis. TCRdb passed the 5' RACE reads through MiXCR, listing each CDR3 protein once. The table records hundreds of thousands of distinct CDR3 sequences, approximately 10% of them present only once. Source material: blood, either unsorted or a sorted T cell fraction (not recorded which). Every receptor here comes from a male donor with ankylosing spondylitis or in good health (not recorded which).

This clonotype was seen a few times. The J gene is TRBJ2-5, the V gene TRBV15; 8 bases map to TRBD2. Germline trimming cut 6 bases from V and 1 base from J; bases unmatched to any gene: 4. Germline V gene data show CDR1 as LNHNV and CDR2 as YYDKDF (reference sequence). The CDR3 is 14 amino acids. CDR3 in amino acids: CATRRAGGQETQYF. The CDR3 DNA reads as TGTGCCACCAGGAGGGCGGGGGGCCAAGAGACCCAGTACTTC.

This clonotype occurred a few times. V and J are TRBV18 and TRBJ2-3, with unresolved D. The germline V and J ends were trimmed by 2 bases and 2 bases, with 8 bases remaining between them. The CDR3 covers 14 residues. Germline CDR1 reads KGHSH; CDR2 reads LQKENI. CDR3 residues: CASSPFEYTDTQYF. As DNA, the CDR3 is TGTGCCAGCTCACCATTTGAATACACAGATACGCAGTATTTT.

This clonotype occurred a few times. The chain couples TRBV7-3 to TRBJ2-5; weak D call: TRBD1 (9 bases). Between the trimmed V and J ends, which lost 2 bases and 4 bases, there was a span of 17 bases. The CDR3 spans 16 residues. Per the germline V gene, CDR1 is SGHTA and CDR2 is FQGTGA. The CDR3 DNA reads TGTGCCAGCAGCTTATTAGCGGGACAGGGTGCAGAGACCCAGTACTTC. This translates into CASSLLAGQGAETQYF.

In its sample, this clonotype was seen many times. The chain is built from TRBV5-1 and TRBJ1-1; D may be TRBD1 (5 bases). Germline V lookup: CDR1 SGHRS, CDR2 YFSETQ. This CDR3 is built from 14 residues. The V and J ends lost 0 bases and 1 base respectively, with 7 bases between them. The CDR3 coding sequence is TGCGCCAGCAGCTTGGCCGGGGCGAACACTGAAGCTTTCTTT. Translated, it gives CASSLAGANTEAFF. The full variable domain, rest sourced from reference TRBV5-1 and TRBJ1-1, is KAGVTQTPRYLIKTRGQQVTLSCSPISGHRSVSWYQQTPGQGLQFLFEYFSETQRNKGNFPGRFSGRQFSNSRSEMNVSTLELGDSALYLCASSLAGANTEAFFGQGTRLTVV.

This clonotype was counted ten times or more. V and J are TRBV4-2 and TRBJ2-5; 11 bases are a match to TRBD2. The CDR3 has 18 residues. V was clipped by 0 bases and J by 3 bases; unmatched bases: 9. Per germline, CDR1 LGHNA and CDR2 YNFKEQ. CDR3 loop: CASSQEKPSGGKKETQYF. The CDR3 DNA follows: TGTGCCAGCAGCCAAGAAAAGCCTAGCGGGGGGAAAAAAGAGACCCAGTACTTC.

This clonotype was seen ten or more times. The chain carries TRBV5-6 and TRBJ2-2; 7 bases are a match to TRBD2. Germline CDR1 is SGHDT and CDR2 is YYEEEE. There are 17 residues in the CDR3. V dropped 5 bases and J dropped 6; count of bases not matched to a gene: 16. CDR3 protein: CASSPLGGGRGAGELFF. For the CDR3, the DNA is TGTGCCAGCAGTCCTCTTGGCGGGGGACGAGGCGCCGGGGAGCTGTTTTTT.

This clonotype occurred a few times. In nucleotides, the CDR3 is TGCGCCAGCAGCACCACCGGGACAGGGAACTATGGCTACACCTTC. It encodes CASSTTGTGNYGYTF. The J gene is TRBJ1-2, the V gene TRBV5-1, with 9 bases that match TRBD1. J lost 2 bases, V lost 4 bases, and 6 bases had no gene match. Germline V gene data show CDR1 as SGHRS and CDR2 as YFSETQ. This CDR3 spans 15 amino acids.

This clonotype came up many times. The chain couples TRBV12-3 or TRBV12-4 to TRBJ2-3; 7 nucleotides line up with TRBD1. The CDR3 runs 13 residues. The ends lost 8 bases at V and 2 bases at J; junction bases unmatched: 4. The CDR3 coding sequence is TGTGCCAGCTCAGGGGGTAACACAGATACGCAGTATTTT. Its translation: CASSGGNTDTQYF.

This clonotype was seen many times. CDR3 sequence: CASSLFAGQGNEQYF. The CDR3 nucleotides read TGTGCCAGCAGCTTATTCGCGGGACAGGGGAACGAGCAGTACTTC. V is TRBV7-3 and J is TRBJ2-7, with 10 nucleotides matching TRBD1. Trimming took 2 bases from V and 5 from J; bases not matched to a gene: 6. From germline, CDR1 is SGHTA and CDR2 FQGTGA. The CDR3 extends over 15 amino acids.

This clonotype was seen a handful of times. The V gene is TRBV5-1, the J gene TRBJ1-1; tentative D call: TRBD1 (6 bases). The CDR3 is 14 residues long. Germline CDR1 SGHRS, CDR2 YFSETQ. Trimming stripped 7 bases from V and 5 bases from J, with 18 bases between. CDR3 in DNA: TGCGCCAGCGCAATAAGGACAGCGGATACTGAAGCTTTCTTT. Translation: CASAIRTADTEAFF.

This clonotype was recorded at least ten times. This chain uses TRBV3-1 with TRBJ1-2, with TRBD1 matching 7 bases. After removal of 4 bases from V and 8 bases from J, the junction contained 16 bases not matched to a gene. CDR3 length: 16 amino acids. CDR1 and CDR2 (germline): LGHDT, YNNKEL (reference sequence). The CDR3 is CASSLLDRSTSNGYTF. In DNA form, the CDR3 reads TGTGCCAGCAGCCTGTTGGACAGGTCCACATCGAACGGCTACACCTTC.

This clonotype was found many times. This chain joins TRBV3-1 and TRBJ1-1; no definite D call. This CDR3 has 15 residues. Germline CDR1 LGHDT, CDR2 YNNKEL (reference sequence). Trimming left V 1 base short and J 3 bases short, with 12 bases between. In nucleotides, the CDR3 is TGTGCCAGCAGCCAAGCCCACTCCCGGGACACTGAAGCTTTCTTT. It translates to CASSQAHSRDTEAFF.

This clonotype was found many times. This rearrangement joins TRBV4-2 to TRBJ2-2; D is undetermined. Germline CDR1 LGHNA, CDR2 YNFKEQ. CDR3 length: 12 residues. The ends were cut back, 4 bases at V and 7 bases at J, with 7 bases in the middle. Here the CDR3 DNA reads TGTGCCAGCAGCCTAACCTTCGGGGAGCTGTTTTTT. It codes for CASSLTFGELFF.